The sequence of this T cell receptor (beta chain) was determined in a study of cytomegalovirus exposure and HLA in healthy donors. Primers included in the PCR were 60 Vbeta and 13 Jbeta primers. The method was immunoSEQ multiplex PCR; TCRdb's version includes in-frame clones alone and lacks a portion of them. Of 150,000 to 200,000 clones listed, around 81% are singletons. The CDR3 extends over 15 amino acids. Germline assignment: CDR1 SGHVS and CDR2 FNYEAQ. Trimming cost V 2 bases and J 4 bases, with 14 bases left between them. General study points: The authors enumerated 180 or so TCR beta chains as linked to cytomegalovirus.

This clone was detected only once. Its target is not known. The chain couples TRBV7-6 to TRBJ2-5; D call uncertain. The TCR comes from a man between 35 and 55 years old in good health and CMV-seronegative. The material sequenced was PBMCs. Here the CDR3 reads CASSLWKEDAETQYF. The CDR3 DNA follows: TGTGCCAGCAGCTTATGGAAAGAGGATGCAGAGACCCAGTACTTC.